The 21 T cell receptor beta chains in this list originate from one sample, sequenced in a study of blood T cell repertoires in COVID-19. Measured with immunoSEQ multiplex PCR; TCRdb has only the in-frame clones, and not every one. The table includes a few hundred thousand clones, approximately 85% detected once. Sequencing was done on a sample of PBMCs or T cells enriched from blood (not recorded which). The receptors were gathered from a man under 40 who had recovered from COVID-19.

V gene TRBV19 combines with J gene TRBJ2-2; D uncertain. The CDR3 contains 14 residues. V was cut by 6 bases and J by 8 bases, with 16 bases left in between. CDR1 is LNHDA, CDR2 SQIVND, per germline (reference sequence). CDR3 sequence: CASRELPGGGELFF. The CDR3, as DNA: TGTGCCAGTAGAGAGCTTCCAGGTGGAGGGGAGCTGTTTTTT.

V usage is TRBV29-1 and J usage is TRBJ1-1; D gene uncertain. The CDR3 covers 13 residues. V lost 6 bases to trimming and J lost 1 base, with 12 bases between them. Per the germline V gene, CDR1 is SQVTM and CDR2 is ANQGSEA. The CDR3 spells CSVERRQNTEAFF. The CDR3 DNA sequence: TGCAGCGTCGAACGCAGGCAGAACACTGAAGCTTTCTTT.

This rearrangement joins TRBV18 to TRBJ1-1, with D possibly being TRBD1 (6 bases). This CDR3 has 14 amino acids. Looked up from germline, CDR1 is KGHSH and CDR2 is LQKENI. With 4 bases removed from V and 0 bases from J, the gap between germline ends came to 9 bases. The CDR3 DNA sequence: TGTGCCAGCTCACTCGGACAGCTGAACACTGAAGCTTTCTTT. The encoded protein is CASSLGQLNTEAFF.

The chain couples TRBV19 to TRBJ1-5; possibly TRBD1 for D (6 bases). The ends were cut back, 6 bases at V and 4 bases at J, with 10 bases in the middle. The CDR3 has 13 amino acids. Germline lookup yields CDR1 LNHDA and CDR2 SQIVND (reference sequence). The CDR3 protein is CASSYRANQPQHF. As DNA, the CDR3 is TGTGCCAGTAGCTACAGGGCAAATCAGCCCCAGCATTTT. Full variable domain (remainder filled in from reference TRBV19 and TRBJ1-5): DGGITQSPKYLFRKEGQNVTLSCEQNLNHDAMYWYRQDPGQGLRLIYYSQIVNDFQKGDIAEGYSVSREKKESFPLTVTSAQKNPTAFYLCASSYRANQPQHFGDGTRLSIL.

CDR3 coding DNA: TGTGCCAGTAGTATGGAGGGCCGCACCTACGAGCAGTACTTC. This gives the protein CASSMEGRTYEQYF. The V and J genes are TRBV19 and TRBJ2-7; perhaps TRBD2 as D (6 bases). The V gene lost 3 bases and the J gene lost 2 bases, with 11 bases spanning the gap. The CDR3 is 14 amino acids. Germline assignment: CDR1 LNHDA and CDR2 SQIVND (reference sequence). Together with reference TRBV19 and TRBJ2-7, the CDR3 gives the full variable domain: DGGITQSPKYLFRKEGQNVTLSCEQNLNHDAMYWYRQDPGQGLRLIYYSQIVNDFQKGDIAEGYSVSREKKESFPLTVTSAQKNPTAFYLCASSMEGRTYEQYFGPGTRLTVT.

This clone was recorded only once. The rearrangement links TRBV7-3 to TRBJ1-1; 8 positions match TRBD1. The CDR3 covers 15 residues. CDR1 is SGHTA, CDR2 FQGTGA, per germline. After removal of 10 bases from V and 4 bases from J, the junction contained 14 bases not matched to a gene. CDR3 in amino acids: CATSTGGAGGTEAFF. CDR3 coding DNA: TGTGCCACCTCAACAGGGGGTGCCGGAGGCACTGAAGCTTTCTTT.

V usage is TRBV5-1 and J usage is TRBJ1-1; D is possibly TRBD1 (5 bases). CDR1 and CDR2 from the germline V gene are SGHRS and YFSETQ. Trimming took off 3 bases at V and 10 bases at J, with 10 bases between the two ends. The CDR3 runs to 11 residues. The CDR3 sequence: CASSSQDGAFF. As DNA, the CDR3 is TGCGCCAGCAGCTCACAGGATGGAGCTTTCTTT. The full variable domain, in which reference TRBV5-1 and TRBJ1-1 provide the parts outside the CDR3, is KAGVTQTPRYLIKTRGQQVTLSCSPISGHRSVSWYQQTPGQGLQFLFEYFSETQRNKGNFPGRFSGRQFSNSRSEMNVSTLELGDSALYLCASSSQDGAFFGQGTRLTVV.

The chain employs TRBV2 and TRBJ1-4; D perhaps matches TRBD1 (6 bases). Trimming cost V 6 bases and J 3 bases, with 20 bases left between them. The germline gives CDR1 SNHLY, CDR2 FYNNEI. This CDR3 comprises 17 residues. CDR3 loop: CASRPRGGAEANEKLFF. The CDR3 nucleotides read TGTGCCAGCAGGCCAAGAGGGGGGGCCGAGGCTAATGAAAAACTGTTTTTT.

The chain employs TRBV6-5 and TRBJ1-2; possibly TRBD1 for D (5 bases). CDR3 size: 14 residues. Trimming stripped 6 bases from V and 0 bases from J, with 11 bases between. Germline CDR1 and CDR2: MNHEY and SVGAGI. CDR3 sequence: CASRAGKANYGYTF. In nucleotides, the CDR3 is TGTGCCAGCAGGGCAGGGAAGGCTAACTATGGCTACACCTTC.

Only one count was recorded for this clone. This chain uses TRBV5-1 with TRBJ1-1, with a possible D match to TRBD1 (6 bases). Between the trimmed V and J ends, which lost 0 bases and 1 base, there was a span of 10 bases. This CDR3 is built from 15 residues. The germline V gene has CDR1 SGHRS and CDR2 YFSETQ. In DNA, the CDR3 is TGCGCCAGCAGCTTGGATGGGACAACGAACACTGAAGCTTTCTTT. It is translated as CASSLDGTTNTEAFF.

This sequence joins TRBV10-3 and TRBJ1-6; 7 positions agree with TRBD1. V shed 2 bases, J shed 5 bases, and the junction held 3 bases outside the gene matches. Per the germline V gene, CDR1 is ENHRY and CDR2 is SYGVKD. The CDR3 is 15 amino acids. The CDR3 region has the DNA TGTGCCATCAGTGAGCGGGACAGCGATAATTCACCCCTCCACTTT. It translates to CAISERDSDNSPLHF.

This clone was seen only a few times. CDR3 protein: CASSFPAGSPLHF. The CDR3 DNA sequence: TGTGCCAGCAGCTTCCCCGCGGGTTCACCCCTCCACTTT. The chain uses TRBV5-6 and TRBJ1-6, with D unclear. In germline, CDR1 is SGHDT, CDR2 YYEEEE. The CDR3 runs to 13 residues. The ends were cut back, 2 bases at V and 9 bases at J, with 9 bases in the middle.

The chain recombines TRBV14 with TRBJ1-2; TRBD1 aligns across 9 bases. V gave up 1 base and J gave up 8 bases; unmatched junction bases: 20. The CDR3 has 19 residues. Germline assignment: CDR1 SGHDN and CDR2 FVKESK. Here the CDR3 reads CASSQGFRYGRDRVQGYTF. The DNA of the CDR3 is TGTGCCAGCAGCCAAGGTTTCCGATATGGCAGGGACAGGGTGCAGGGCTACACCTTC.

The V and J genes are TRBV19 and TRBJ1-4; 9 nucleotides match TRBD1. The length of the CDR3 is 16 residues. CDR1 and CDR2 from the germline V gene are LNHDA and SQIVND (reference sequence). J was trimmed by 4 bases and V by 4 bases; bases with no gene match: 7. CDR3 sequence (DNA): TGTGCCAGTAGTACGCAACAGGGGGCGCGTAATGAAAAACTGTTTTTT. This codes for CASSTQQGARNEKLFF. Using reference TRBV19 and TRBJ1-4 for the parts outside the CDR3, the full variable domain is DGGITQSPKYLFRKEGQNVTLSCEQNLNHDAMYWYRQDPGQGLRLIYYSQIVNDFQKGDIAEGYSVSREKKESFPLTVTSAQKNPTAFYLCASSTQQGARNEKLFFGSGTQLSVL.

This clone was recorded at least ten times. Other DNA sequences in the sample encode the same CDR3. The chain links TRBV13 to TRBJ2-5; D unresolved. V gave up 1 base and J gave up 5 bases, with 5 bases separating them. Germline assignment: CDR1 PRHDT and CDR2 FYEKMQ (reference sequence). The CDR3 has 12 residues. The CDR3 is CASSLDRETQYF. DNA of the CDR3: TGTGCCAGCAGCTTAGATCGGGAGACCCAGTACTTC.

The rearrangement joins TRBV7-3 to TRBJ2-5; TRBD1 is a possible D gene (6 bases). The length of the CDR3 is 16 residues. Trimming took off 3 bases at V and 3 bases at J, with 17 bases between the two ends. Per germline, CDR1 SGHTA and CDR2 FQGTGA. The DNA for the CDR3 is TGTGCCAGCAGCTTTCGTGCCGCCGGGACAAAAGAGACCCAGTACTTC. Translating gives CASSFRAAGTKETQYF.

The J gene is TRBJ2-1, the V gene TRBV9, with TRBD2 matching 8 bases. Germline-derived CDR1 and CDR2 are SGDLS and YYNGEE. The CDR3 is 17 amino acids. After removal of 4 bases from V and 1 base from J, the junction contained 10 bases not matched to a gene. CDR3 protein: CASSNTPGGLSYNEQFF. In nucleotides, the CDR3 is TGTGCCAGCAGCAACACCCCGGGAGGGCTTTCCTACAATGAGCAGTTCTTC.

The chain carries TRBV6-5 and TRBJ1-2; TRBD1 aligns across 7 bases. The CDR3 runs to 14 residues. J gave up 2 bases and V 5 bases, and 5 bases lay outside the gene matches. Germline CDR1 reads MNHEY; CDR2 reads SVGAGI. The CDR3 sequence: CASSLQGWNYGYTF. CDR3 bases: TGTGCCAGCAGTCTACAGGGGTGGAACTATGGCTACACCTTC.

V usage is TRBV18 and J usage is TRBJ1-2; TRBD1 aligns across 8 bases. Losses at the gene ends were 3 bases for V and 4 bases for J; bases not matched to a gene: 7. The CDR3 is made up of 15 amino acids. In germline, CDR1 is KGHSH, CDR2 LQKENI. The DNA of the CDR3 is TGTGCCAGCTCACCCGCATCAGGGGGCAGCTATGGCTACACCTTC. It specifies CASSPASGGSYGYTF.

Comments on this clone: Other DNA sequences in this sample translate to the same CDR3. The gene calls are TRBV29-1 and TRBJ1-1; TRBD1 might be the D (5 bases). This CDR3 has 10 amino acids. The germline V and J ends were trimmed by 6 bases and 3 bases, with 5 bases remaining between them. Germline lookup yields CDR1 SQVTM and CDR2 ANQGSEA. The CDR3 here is CSVRDTEAFF. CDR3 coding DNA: TGCAGCGTCAGGGACACTGAAGCTTTCTTT.

DNA of the CDR3: TGTGCCAGTAGTATGGCCAGGGGGCGCGTGGGTTCACCCCTCCACTTT. It yields the protein CASSMARGRVGSPLHF. V is TRBV19 and J is TRBJ1-6, with 8 bases aligning to TRBD1. Germline CDR1 is LNHDA and CDR2 is SQIVND (reference sequence). J lost 9 bases, V lost 3 bases, and 10 bases had no gene match. This CDR3 comprises 16 residues.